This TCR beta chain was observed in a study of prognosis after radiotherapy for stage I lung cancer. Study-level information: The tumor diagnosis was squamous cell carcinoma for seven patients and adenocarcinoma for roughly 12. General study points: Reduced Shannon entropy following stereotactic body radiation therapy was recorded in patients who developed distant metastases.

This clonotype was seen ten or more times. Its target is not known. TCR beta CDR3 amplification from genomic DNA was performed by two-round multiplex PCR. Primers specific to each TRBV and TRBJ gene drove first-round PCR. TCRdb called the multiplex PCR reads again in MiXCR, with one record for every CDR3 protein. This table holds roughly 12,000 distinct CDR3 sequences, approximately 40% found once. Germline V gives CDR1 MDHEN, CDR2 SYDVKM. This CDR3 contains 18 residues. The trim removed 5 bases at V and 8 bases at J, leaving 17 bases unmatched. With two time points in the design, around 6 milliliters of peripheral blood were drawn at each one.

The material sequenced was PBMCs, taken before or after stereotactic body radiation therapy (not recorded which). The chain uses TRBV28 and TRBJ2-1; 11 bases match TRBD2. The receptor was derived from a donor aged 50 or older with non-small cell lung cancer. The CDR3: CASSPRKDSSGRVDEQFF. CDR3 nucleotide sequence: TGTGCCAGCAGTCCTAGGAAAGATAGTAGCGGGAGGGTCGATGAGCAGTTCTTC.